This T cell receptor (beta chain) was recovered during a study of blood T cell repertoires in COVID-19. Study-wide background: Samples taken during acute and convalescent COVID-19 were collected in the United States, Italy and Spain. Sources were T cells, B-cell-depleted T cells, or PBMCs; the material itself was cDNA or gDNA.

In the study's own analysis: Amplification of reference gene primers was used by the study to estimate nucleated cell counts. The table came from immunoSEQ multiplex PCR; TCRdb's copy has only in-frame clones and leaves some out. V, J and clone size are those of that table, while D and trimming were read from the DNA. The sample consists of 200,000 to 250,000 clones, roughly 84% of them appearing once. The germline gives CDR1 SEHNR, CDR2 FQNEAQ (reference sequence). This CDR3 region has 15 residues. Trimming shortened V by 5 bases and J by 10 bases, and 18 bases separated the two germline ends. Sequencing used peripheral blood. The J gene is TRBJ1-6, the V gene TRBV7-9; no clear D gene. The TCR comes from a woman between 50 and 59 years old with acute or convalescent COVID-19. CDR3 nucleotides: TGTGCCAGCAGCCCCCGTAGCGTCGTGGGATCACCCCTCCACTTT. It is translated as CASSPRSVVGSPLHF.